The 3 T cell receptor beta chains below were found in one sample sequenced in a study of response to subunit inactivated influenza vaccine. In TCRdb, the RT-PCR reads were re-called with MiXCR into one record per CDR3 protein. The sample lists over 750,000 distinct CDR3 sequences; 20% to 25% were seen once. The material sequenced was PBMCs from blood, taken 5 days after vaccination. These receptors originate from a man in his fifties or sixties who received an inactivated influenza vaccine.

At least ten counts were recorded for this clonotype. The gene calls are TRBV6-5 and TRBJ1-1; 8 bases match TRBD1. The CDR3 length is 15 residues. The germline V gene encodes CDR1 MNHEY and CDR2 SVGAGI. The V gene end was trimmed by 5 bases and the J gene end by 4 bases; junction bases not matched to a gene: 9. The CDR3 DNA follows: TGTGCCAGCAGTACTTGGACAGGGCTTAGCACTGAAGCTTTCTTT. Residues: CASSTWTGLSTEAFF.

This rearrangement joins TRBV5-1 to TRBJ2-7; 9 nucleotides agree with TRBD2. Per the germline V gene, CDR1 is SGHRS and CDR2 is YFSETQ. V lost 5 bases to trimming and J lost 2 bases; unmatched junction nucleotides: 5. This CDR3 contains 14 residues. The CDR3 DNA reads TGCGCCAGCAGGCCGCGGGAGGGCCCCTACGAGCAGTACTTC. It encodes CASRPREGPYEQYF. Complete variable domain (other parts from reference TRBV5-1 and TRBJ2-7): KAGVTQTPRYLIKTRGQQVTLSCSPISGHRSVSWYQQTPGQGLQFLFEYFSETQRNKGNFPGRFSGRQFSNSRSEMNVSTLELGDSALYLCASRPREGPYEQYFGPGTRLTVT.

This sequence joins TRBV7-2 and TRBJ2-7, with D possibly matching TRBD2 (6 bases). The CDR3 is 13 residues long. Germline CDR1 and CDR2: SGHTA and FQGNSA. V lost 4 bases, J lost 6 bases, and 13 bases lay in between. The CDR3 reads CASSSATGVEQYF. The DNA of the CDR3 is TGTGCCAGCAGCTCGGCAACGGGGGTCGAGCAGTACTTC.